This T cell receptor (beta chain) was identified in a study of T-cell memory formation after mild COVID-19. The CDR3 runs to 16 residues. Germline V lookup: CDR1 MNHEY, CDR2 SVGAGI. Trimming at V came to 7 bases and at J to 4 bases, leaving 8 bases not matched to a gene. Libraries for TCRalpha and TCRbeta carried sample barcodes and unique molecular identifiers via 5'RACE. TCRdb analysed the 5' RACE reads with MiXCR anew, one entry per CDR3 protein. This sample yields over 150,000 distinct CDR3 sequences, of which less than 20% are seen a single time; roughly 3.9% belongs to the top ten. The specimen was PBMCs or a T cell subset sorted from them (not recorded which). The chain uses TRBV6-5 and TRBJ2-2; the match to TRBD1 covers 11 bases. The sequence derives from a young man who had mild COVID-19 (a few samples of this study predate the infection). Cell type and time point are not known. CDR3 residues: CASTRGTGGTTGELFF. The DNA of the CDR3 is TGTGCCAGCACACGCGGGACAGGGGGGACCACCGGGGAGCTGTTTTTT.